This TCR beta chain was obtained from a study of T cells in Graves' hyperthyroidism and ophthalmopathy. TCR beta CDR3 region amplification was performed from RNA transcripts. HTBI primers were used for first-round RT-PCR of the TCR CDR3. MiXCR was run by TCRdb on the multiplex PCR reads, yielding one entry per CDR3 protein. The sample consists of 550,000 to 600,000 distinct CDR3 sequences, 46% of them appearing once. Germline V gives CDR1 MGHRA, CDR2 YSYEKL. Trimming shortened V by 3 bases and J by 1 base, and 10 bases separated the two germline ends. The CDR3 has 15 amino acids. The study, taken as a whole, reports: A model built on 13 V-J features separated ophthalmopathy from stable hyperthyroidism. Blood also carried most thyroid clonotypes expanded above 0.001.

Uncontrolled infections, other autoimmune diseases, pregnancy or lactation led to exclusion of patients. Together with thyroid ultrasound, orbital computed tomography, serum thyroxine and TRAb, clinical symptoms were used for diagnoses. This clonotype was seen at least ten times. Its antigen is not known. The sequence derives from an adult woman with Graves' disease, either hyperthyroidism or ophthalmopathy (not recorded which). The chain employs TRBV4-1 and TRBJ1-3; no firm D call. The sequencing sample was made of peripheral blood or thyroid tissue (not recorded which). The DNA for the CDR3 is TGCGCCAGCAGCCAGTGGTTGGGGTCTGGAAACACCATATATTTT. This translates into CASSQWLGSGNTIYF.